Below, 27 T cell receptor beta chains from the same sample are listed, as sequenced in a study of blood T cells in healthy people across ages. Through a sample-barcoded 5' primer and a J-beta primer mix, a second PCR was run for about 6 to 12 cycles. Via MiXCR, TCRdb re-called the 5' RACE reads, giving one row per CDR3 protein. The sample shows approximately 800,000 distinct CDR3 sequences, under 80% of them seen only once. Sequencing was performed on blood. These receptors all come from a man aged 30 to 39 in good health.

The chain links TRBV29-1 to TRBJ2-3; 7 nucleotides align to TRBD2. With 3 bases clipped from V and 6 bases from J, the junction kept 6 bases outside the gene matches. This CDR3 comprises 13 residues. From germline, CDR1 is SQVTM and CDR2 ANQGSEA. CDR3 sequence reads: CSVEVGGFDTQYF. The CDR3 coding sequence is TGCAGCGTTGAGGTGGGAGGGTTTGATACGCAGTATTTT.

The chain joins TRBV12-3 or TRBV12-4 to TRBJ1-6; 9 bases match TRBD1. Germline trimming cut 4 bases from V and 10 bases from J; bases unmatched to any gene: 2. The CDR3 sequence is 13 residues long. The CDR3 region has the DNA TGTGCCAGCAGTTGGGACAGGGTGTCACCCCTCCACTTT. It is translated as CASSWDRVSPLHF.

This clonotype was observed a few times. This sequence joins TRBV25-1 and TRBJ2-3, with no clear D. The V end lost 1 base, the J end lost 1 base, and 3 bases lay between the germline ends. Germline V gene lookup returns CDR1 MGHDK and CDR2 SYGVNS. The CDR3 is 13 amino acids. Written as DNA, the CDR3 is TGTGCCAGCAGTGAATCTGGCACAGATACGCAGTATTTT. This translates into CASSESGTDTQYF.

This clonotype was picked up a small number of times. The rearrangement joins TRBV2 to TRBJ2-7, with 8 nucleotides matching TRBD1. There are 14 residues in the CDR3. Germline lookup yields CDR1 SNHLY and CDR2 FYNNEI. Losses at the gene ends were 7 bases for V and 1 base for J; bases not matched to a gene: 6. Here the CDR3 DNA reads TGTGCCAGCATGTGGACAGGGTGGTCCTACGAGCAGTACTTC. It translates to CASMWTGWSYEQYF.

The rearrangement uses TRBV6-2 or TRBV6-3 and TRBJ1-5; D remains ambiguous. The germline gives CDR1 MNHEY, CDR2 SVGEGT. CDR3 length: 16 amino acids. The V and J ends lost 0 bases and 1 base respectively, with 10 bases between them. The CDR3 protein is CASSYSSRGSNQPQHF. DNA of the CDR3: TGTGCCAGCAGTTACTCGTCCAGAGGCAGCAATCAGCCCCAGCATTTT.

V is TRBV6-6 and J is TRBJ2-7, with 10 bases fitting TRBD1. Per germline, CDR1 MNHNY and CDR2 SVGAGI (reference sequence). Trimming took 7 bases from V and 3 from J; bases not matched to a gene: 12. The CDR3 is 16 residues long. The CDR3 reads CASTDPGQGKSYEQYF. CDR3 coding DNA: TGTGCCAGCACCGACCCGGGACAGGGGAAAAGCTACGAGCAGTACTTC.

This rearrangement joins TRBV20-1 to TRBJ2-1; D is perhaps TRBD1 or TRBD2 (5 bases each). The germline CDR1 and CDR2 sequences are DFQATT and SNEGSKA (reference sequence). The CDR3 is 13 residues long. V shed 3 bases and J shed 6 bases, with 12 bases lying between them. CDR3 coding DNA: TGCAGTGCTAGTGCTGGGGGAAGCAATGAGCAGTTCTTC. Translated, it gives CSASAGGSNEQFF.

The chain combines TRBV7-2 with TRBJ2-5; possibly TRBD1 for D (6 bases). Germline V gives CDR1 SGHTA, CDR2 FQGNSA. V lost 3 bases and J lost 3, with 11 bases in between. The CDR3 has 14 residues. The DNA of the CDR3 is TGTGCCAGCAGCTTGCACGCAGGGGAAGAGACCCAGTACTTC. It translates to CASSLHAGEETQYF.

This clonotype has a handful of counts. CDR3 nucleotide sequence: TGCAGTGCCCGACAGAATACTAACTATGGCTACACCTTC. Protein product: CSARQNTNYGYTF. V is TRBV20-1 and J is TRBJ1-2; maybe TRBD1 (5 bases). V lost 6 bases, J lost 0 bases, and 11 bases lay in between. CDR1 is DFQATT, CDR2 SNEGSKA, per germline (reference sequence). This CDR3 region has 13 residues.

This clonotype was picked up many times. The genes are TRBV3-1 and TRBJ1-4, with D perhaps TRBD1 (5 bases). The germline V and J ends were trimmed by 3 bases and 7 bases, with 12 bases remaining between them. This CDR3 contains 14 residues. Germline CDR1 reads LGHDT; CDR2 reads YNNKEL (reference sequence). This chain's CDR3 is CASSHFGGREKLFF. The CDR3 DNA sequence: TGTGCCAGCAGCCATTTTGGGGGACGTGAAAAACTGTTTTTT.

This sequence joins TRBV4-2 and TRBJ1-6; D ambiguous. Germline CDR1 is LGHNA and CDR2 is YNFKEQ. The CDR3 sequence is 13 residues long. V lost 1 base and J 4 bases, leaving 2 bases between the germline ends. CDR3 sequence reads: CASSQGYNSPLHF. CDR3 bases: TGTGCCAGCAGCCAAGGGTATAATTCACCCCTCCACTTT.

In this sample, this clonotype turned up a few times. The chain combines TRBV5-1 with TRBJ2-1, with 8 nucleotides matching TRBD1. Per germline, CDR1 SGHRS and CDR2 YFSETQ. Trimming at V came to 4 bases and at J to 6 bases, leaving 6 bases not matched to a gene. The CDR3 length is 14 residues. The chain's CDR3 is CASSPGGVGNEQFF. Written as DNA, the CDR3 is TGCGCCAGCAGCCCAGGGGGCGTAGGCAATGAGCAGTTCTTC.

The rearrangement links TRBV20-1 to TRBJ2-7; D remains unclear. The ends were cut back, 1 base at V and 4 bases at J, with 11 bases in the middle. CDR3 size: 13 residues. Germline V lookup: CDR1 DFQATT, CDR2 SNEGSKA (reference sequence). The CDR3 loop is CSARGSSRYEQYF. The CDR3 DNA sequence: TGCAGTGCTAGAGGAAGTTCTAGGTACGAGCAGTACTTC.

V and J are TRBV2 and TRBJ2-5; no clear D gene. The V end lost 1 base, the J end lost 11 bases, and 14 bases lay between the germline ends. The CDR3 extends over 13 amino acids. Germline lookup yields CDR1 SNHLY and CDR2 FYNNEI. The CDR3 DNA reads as TGTGCCAGCAGTGAAGAAGCGTCCGAGGAGCAGTACTTC. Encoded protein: CASSEEASEEQYF. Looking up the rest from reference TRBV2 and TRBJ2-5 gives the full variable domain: EPEVTQTPSHQVTQMGQEVILRCVPISNHLYFYWYRQILGQKVEFLVSFYNNEISEKSEIFDDQFSVERPDGSNFTLKIRSTKLEDSAMYFCASSEEASEEQYFGPGTRLLVL.

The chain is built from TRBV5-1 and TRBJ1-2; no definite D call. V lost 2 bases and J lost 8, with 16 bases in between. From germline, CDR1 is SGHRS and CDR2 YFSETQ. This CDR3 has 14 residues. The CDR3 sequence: CASSLLDPSRGYTF. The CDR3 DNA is TGCGCCAGCAGCTTACTAGACCCCTCGAGGGGCTACACCTTC.

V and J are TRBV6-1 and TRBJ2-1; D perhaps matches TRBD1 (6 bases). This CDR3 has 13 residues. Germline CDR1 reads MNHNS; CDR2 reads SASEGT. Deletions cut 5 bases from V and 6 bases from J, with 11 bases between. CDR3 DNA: TGTGCCAGCAGTCCCCTAGGGGGCAATGAGCAGTTCTTC. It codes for CASSPLGGNEQFF.

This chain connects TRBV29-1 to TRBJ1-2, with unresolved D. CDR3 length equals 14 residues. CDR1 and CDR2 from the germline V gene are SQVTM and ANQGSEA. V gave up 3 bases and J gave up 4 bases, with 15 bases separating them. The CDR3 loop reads CSVDGAYPSYGYTF. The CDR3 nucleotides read TGCAGCGTTGACGGAGCCTACCCCTCCTATGGCTACACCTTC. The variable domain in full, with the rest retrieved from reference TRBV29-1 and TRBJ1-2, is SAVISQKPSRDICQRGTSLTIQCQVDSQVTMMFWYRQQPGQSLTLIATANQGSEATYESGFVIDKFPISRPNLTFSTLTVSNMSPEDSSIYLCSVDGAYPSYGYTFGSGTRLTVV.

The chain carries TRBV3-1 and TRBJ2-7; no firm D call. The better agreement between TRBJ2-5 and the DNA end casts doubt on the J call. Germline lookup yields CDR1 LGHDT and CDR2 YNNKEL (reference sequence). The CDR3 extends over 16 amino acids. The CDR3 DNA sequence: TGTGCCAGCAGCCCCACGCCTTCACGGCTGAGGGAGACCCAGTACTTC. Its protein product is CASSPTPSRLRETQYF.

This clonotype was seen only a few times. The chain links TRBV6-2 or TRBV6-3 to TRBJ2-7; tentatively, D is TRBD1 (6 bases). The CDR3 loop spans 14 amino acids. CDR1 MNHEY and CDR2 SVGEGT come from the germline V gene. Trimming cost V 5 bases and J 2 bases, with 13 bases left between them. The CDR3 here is CASSPGTSPYEQYF. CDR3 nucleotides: TGTGCCAGCAGTCCCGGGACATCTCCCTACGAGCAGTACTTC.

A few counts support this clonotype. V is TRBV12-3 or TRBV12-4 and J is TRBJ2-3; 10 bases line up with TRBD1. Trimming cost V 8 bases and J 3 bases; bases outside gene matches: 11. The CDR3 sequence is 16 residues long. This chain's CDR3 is CASGLAGTGETDTQYF. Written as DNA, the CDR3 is TGTGCCAGCGGGCTAGCCGGGACAGGGGAAACAGATACGCAGTATTTT.

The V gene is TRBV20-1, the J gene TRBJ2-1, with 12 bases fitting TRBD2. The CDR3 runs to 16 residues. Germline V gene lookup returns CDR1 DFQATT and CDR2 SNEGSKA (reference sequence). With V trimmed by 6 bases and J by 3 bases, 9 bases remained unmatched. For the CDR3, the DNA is TGCAGTGCCATAGTGACTAGCGGGGGACTCTACAATGAGCAGTTCTTC. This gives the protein CSAIVTSGGLYNEQFF.

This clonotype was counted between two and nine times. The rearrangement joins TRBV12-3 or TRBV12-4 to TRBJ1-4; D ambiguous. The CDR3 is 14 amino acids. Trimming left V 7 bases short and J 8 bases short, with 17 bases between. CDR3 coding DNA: TGTGCCAGCACCCCTTCAGATCAAGGGGAAAAACTGTTTTTT. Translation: CASTPSDQGEKLFF.

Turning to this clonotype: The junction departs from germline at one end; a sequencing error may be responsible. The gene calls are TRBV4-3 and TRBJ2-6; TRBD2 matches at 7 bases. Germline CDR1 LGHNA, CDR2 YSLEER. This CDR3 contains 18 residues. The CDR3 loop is CASSPREGRLSGTNVLTF. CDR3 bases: TGCGCCAGCAGCCCGAGGGAGGGCAGGTTATCTGGGACCAACGTCCTGACTTTC.

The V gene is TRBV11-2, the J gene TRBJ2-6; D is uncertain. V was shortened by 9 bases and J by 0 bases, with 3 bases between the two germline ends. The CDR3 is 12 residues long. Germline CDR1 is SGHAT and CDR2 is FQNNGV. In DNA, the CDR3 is TGTGCCAGGTCCTCTGGGGCCAACGTCCTGACTTTC. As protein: CARSSGANVLTF.

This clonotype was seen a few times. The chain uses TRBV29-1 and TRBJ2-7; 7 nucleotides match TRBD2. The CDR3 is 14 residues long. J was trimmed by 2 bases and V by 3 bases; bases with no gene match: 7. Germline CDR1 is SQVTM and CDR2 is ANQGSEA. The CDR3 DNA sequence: TGCAGCGTTGATGGGCTGGGGGGGACCTACGAGCAGTACTTC. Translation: CSVDGLGGTYEQYF.

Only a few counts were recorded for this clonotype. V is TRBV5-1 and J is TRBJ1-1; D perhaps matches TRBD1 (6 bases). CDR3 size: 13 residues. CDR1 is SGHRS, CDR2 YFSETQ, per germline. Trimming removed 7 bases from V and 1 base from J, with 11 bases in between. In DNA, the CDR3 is TGCGCCAGCCGACAGGTGGAGAACACTGAAGCTTTCTTT. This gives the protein CASRQVENTEAFF.

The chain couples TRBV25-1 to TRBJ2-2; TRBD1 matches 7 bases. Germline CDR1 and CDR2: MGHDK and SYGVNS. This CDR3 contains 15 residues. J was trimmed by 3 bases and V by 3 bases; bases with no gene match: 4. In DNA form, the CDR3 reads TGTGCCAGCAGTGAGACAGGGATGTACACCGGGGAGCTGTTTTTT. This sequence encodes CASSETGMYTGELFF.